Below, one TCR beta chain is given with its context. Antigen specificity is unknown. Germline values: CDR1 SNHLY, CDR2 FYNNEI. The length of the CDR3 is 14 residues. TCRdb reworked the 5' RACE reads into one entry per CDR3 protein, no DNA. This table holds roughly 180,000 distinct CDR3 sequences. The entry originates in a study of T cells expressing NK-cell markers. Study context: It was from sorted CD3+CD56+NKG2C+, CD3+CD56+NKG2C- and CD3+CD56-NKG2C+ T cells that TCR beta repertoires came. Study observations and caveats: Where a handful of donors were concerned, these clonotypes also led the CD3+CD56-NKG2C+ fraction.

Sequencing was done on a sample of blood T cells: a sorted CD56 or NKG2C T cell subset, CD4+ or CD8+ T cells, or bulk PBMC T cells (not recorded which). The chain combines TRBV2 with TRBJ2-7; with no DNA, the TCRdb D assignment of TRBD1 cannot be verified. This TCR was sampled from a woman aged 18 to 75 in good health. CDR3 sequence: CASSGGYLLIEQYF. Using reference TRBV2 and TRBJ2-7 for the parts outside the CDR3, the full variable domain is EPEVTQTPSHQVTQMGQEVILRCVPISNHLYFYWYRQILGQKVEFLVSFYNNEISEKSEIFDDQFSVERPDGSNFTLKIRSTKLEDSAMYFCASSGGYLLIEQYFGPGTRLTVT.